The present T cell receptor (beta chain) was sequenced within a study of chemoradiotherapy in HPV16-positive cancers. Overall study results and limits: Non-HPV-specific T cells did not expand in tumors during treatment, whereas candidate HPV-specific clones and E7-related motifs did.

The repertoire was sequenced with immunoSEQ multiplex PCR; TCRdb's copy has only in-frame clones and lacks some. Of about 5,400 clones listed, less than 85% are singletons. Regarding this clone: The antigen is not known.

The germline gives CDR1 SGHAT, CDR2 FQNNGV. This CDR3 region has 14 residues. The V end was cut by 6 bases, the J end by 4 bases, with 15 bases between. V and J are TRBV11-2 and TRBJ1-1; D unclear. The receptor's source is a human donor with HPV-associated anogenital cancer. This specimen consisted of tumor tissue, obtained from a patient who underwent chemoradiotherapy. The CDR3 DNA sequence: TGTGCCAGCAGGGATCCGATCGTGGGCACTGAAGCTTTCTTT. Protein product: CASRDPIVGTEAFF.